These 30 T cell receptor beta chains were all obtained from the same sample, sequenced in a study of cytomegalovirus exposure and HLA in healthy donors (dated 2017 in TCRdb). Library preparation used the immunoSEQ multiplex PCR assay. A mixture of 60 forward primers for TCR Vbeta segments and 13 reverse primers for TCR Jbeta segments was used in the multiplex PCR. TCRdb obtained this table from immuneACCESS and retained in-frame rearrangements with V and J assigned. These tables miss some clones; where compared with another copy, unresolved V genes account for less than half of the shortfall, and the remainder is unexplained. Present in this sample are some 130,000 clones, about four fifths of which were seen just once. Of the sample, about 11% falls within the top ten clones. Specimen: PBMCs. The receptors were sampled from a male donor in good health and CMV-seropositive.

This clone was seen a single time. This chain links TRBV7-9 with TRBJ1-2, with 8 bases identical to TRBD1. From germline, CDR1 is SEHNR and CDR2 FQNEAQ (reference sequence). The length of the CDR3 is 14 residues. J lost 8 bases, V lost 5 bases, and 10 bases had no gene match. DNA for the CDR3: TGTGCCAGCAGCCGACCGGGACAGGATGGCGGCTACACCTTC. Translation gives CASSRPGQDGGYTF.

The genes are TRBV10-2 and TRBJ2-7, with D perhaps TRBD1 (6 bases). Trimming removed 8 bases at V and 0 bases at J, with 14 bases between. The CDR3 sequence is 14 residues long. Germline V CDR1 and CDR2: WSHSY, SAAADI. CDR3 residues: CASLGRGDSYEQYF. For the CDR3, the DNA is TGCGCCAGCTTGGGCAGGGGAGACTCCTACGAGCAGTACTTC.

V and J are TRBV11-2 and TRBJ2-7, with unresolved D. V lost 4 bases, J lost 3 bases, and 7 bases lay in between. CDR1 is SGHAT, CDR2 FQNNGV, per germline. The CDR3 loop spans 12 amino acids. CDR3 nucleotides: TGTGCCAGCAGCTCTGCGGTCTACGAGCAGTACTTC. This translates into CASSSAVYEQYF. Combining the CDR3 with reference TRBV11-2 and TRBJ2-7 gives the whole variable domain EAGVAQSPRYKIIEKRQSVAFWCNPISGHATLYWYQQILGQGPKLLIQFQNNGVVDDSQLPKDRFSAERLKGVDSTLKIQPAKLEDSAVYLCASSSAVYEQYFGPGTRLTVT.

Regarding this clone: This same CDR3 is encoded by further DNA sequences in the sample. The chain has TRBV9 and TRBJ2-7; D not resolved. V was clipped by 0 bases and J by 0 bases, with 7 bases between them. Germline CDR1 reads SGDLS; CDR2 reads YYNGEE. This CDR3 region has 14 residues. Written as DNA, the CDR3 is TGTGCCAGCAGCGTAGGAGGAAGCTCCTACGAGCAGTACTTC. It codes for CASSVGGSSYEQYF.

The chain carries TRBV7-2 and TRBJ1-2, with D perhaps matching TRBD1 (6 bases). Germline V gene sequence: CDR1 SGHTA, CDR2 FQGNSA. Trimming removed 5 bases at V and 7 bases at J, with 20 bases between. CDR3 length: 15 residues. CDR3 DNA: TGTGCCAGCAGCAATAGGGGGGGGCCATATATTGGCTACACCTTC. This codes for CASSNRGGPYIGYTF.

Comment on this clone: At one end, the junction sequence differs from germline, possibly due to a read error. The chain employs TRBV30 and TRBJ1-1, with 11 bases fitting TRBD1. Germline V gives CDR1 GTSNPN, CDR2 SVGIG (reference sequence). CDR3 length: 14 residues. CDR3 nucleotide sequence: TGTGCCTGGAGTGGAGGGACAGGGGGGACTGAAGTTTTCTTT. It is translated as CAWSGGTGGTEVFF. The variable domain in full, with the rest retrieved from reference TRBV30 and TRBJ1-1, is SQTIHQWPATLVQPVGSPLSLECTVEGTSNPNLYWYRQAAGRGLQLLFYSVGIGQISSEVPQNLSASRPQDRQFILSSKKLLLSDSGFYLCAWSGGTGGTEVFFGQGTRLTVV.

This chain uses TRBV19 with TRBJ1-5; the match to TRBD1 covers 7 bases. The V gene end was trimmed by 9 bases and the J gene end by 11 bases; junction bases not matched to a gene: 10. CDR1 LNHDA and CDR2 SQIVND come from the germline V gene (reference sequence). The CDR3 covers 12 residues. The CDR3 nucleotides are TGTGCCAGCCGGGACAGTCTGTCGACCCAGCATTTT. Its translation is CASRDSLSTQHF.

This chain's CDR3 is CASSPRRRGGISSYEQYF. CDR3 in DNA: TGTGCCAGCAGTCCACGCAGACGCGGGGGGATAAGCTCCTACGAGCAGTACTTC. The rearrangement uses TRBV28 and TRBJ2-7; 8 bases line up with TRBD2. Germline CDR1 and CDR2: MDHEN and SYDVKM. CDR3 size: 18 residues. With 5 bases clipped from V and 0 bases from J, the junction kept 15 bases outside the gene matches.

This sequence joins TRBV7-2 and TRBJ2-7; 10 nucleotides agree with TRBD1. The germline V gene has CDR1 SGHTA and CDR2 FQGNSA. The V and J ends lost 0 bases and 3 bases, in that order; junction bases with no gene match: 5. The CDR3 sequence is 16 residues long. CDR3 protein: CASSLAGGQGNYEQYF. The CDR3 DNA sequence: TGTGCCAGCAGCTTAGCGGGGGGACAGGGGAACTACGAGCAGTACTTC.

The rearrangement links TRBV5-6 to TRBJ2-3; D is possibly TRBD2 (5 bases). The CDR3 totals 13 residues. Germline loops: CDR1 SGHDT, CDR2 YYEEEE. The V end was cut by 0 bases, the J end by 3 bases, with 5 bases between. The CDR3: CASSLGLTDTQYF. The CDR3 nucleotides read TGTGCCAGCAGCTTGGGACTAACAGATACGCAGTATTTT.

The chain recombines TRBV7-8 with TRBJ2-1, with 9 bases that match TRBD1. The V gene end was trimmed by 4 bases and the J gene end by 4 bases; junction bases not matched to a gene: 8. The germline CDR1 and CDR2 sequences are SGHVS and FQNEAQ. CDR3 length equals 16 residues. The DNA for the CDR3 is TGTGCCAGCAGCTATTATGAAGGACAGGGGTACAATGAGCAGTTCTTC. As protein: CASSYYEGQGYNEQFF.

The genes are TRBV7-2 and TRBJ2-7; D may be TRBD2 (6 bases). The length of the CDR3 is 14 residues. Trimming took off 6 bases at V and 0 bases at J, with 12 bases between the two ends. Germline V gene lookup returns CDR1 SGHTA and CDR2 FQGNSA. The CDR3 loop is CASRGGLSSYEQYF. Here the CDR3 DNA reads TGTGCCAGCAGGGGGGGTTTAAGCTCCTACGAGCAGTACTTC.

The chain uses TRBV15 and TRBJ2-2; 12 bases fit TRBD2. The length of the CDR3 is 18 residues. The V segment lost 5 bases and the J segment 4 bases; nucleotides outside the gene matches: 11. The germline V gene encodes CDR1 LNHNV and CDR2 YYDKDF (reference sequence). Here the CDR3 DNA reads TGTGCCACCAGCTTTGAATTACTAGCGGGAGGAGGCACCGGGGAGCTGTTTTTT. This translates into CATSFELLAGGGTGELFF.

This clone was recorded only once. The chain employs TRBV18 and TRBJ1-1; TRBD1 is a possible D gene (5 bases). Between the trimmed V and J ends, which lost 0 bases and 7 bases, there was a span of 9 bases. The CDR3 length is 13 residues. Germline V gene lookup returns CDR1 KGHSH and CDR2 LQKENI. The CDR3 sequence: CASSPPGGFEAFF. CDR3 in DNA: TGTGCCAGCTCACCACCGGGGGGGTTTGAAGCTTTCTTT.

The chain links TRBV7-3 to TRBJ2-2; TRBD2 matches 7 bases. The CDR3 sequence is 14 residues long. The germline V gene encodes CDR1 SGHTA and CDR2 FQGTGA. V lost 6 bases, J lost 4 bases, and 5 bases stayed unmatched. The CDR3 nucleotides read TGTGCCAGCAGACAAGGCGGGGGCACCGGGGAGCTGTTTTTT. Translating gives CASRQGGGTGELFF.

The CDR3 loop reads CASSLGLAGGTDTQYF. CDR3 coding DNA: TGTGCCAGCAGCTTAGGACTAGCGGGAGGCACAGATACGCAGTATTTT. This chain joins TRBV7-2 and TRBJ2-3; 12 bases are a match to TRBD2. The CDR3 is 16 amino acids. V lost 1 base and J lost 1; bases outside the gene matches: 0. Germline-derived CDR1 and CDR2 are SGHTA and FQGNSA.

The rearrangement links TRBV18 to TRBJ2-7; tentative D call: TRBD1 (5 bases). The CDR3 has 16 amino acids. Trimming took off 1 base at V and 0 bases at J, with 13 bases between the two ends. The germline gives CDR1 KGHSH, CDR2 LQKENI. The CDR3 sequence: CASSPRVTASSYEQYF. The DNA of the CDR3 is TGTGCCAGCTCACCACGTGTGACAGCTTCCTCCTACGAGCAGTACTTC.

The chain employs TRBV30 and TRBJ1-1, with D possibly TRBD1 on 5 matching bases. This CDR3 contains 13 residues. Looked up from germline, CDR1 is GTSNPN and CDR2 is SVGIG (reference sequence). Between the trimmed V and J ends, which lost 0 bases and 11 bases, there was a span of 16 bases. The CDR3 DNA sequence: TGTGCCTGGAGTGTATTGGGGCCGGAGAGGGCTTTCTTT. Its translation: CAWSVLGPERAFF.

The chain carries TRBV7-3 and TRBJ2-3, with a tentative D call TRBD2 (6 bases). The CDR3 covers 14 residues. The germline V gene encodes CDR1 SGHTA and CDR2 FQGTGA. The V gene lost 0 bases and the J gene lost 4 bases, with 8 bases spanning the gap. CDR3 coding DNA: TGTGCCAGCAGCTTAACGGAGGGGCCAGATACGCAGTATTTT. Its protein is CASSLTEGPDTQYF.

This rearrangement joins TRBV5-4 to TRBJ2-3, with TRBD1 as a possible D gene (6 bases). V lost 1 base, J lost 6 bases, and 12 bases lay in between. From germline, CDR1 is SGHNT and CDR2 YYREEE (reference sequence). The CDR3 contains 14 residues. Here the CDR3 DNA reads TGTGCCAGCAGCTTGTCCAGGGGCGGGGATACGCAGTATTTT. Its translation is CASSLSRGGDTQYF. The whole variable domain, filled in from reference TRBV5-4 and TRBJ2-3, reads ETGVTQSPTHLIKTRGQQVTLRCSSQSGHNTVSWYQQALGQGPQFIFQYYREEENGRGNFPPRFSGLQFPNYSSELNVNALELDDSALYLCASSLSRGGDTQYFGPGTRLTVL.

This sequence joins TRBV7-9 and TRBJ2-7; TRBD2 aligns across 9 bases. CDR3 size: 17 residues. Looked up from germline, CDR1 is SEHNR and CDR2 is FQNEAQ (reference sequence). V gave up 0 bases and J gave up 1 base; unmatched junction bases: 7. This CDR3 is CASSLAASGKDSYEQYF. CDR3 bases: TGTGCCAGCAGCTTAGCGGCTAGCGGGAAGGATTCCTACGAGCAGTACTTC. Based on the CDR3 plus reference TRBV7-9 and TRBJ2-7, the full variable domain is DTGVSQNPRHKITKRGQNVTFRCDPISEHNRLYWYRQTLGQGPEFLTYFQNEAQLEKSRLLSDRFSAERPKGSFSTLEIQRTEQGDSAMYLCASSLAASGKDSYEQYFGPGTRLTVT.

The chain joins TRBV2 to TRBJ2-2, with TRBD1 matching over 7 bases. Trimming removed 2 bases from V and 5 bases from J; junction bases left unmatched: 5. The CDR3 length is 15 residues. Germline assignment: CDR1 SNHLY and CDR2 FYNNEI. This CDR3 reads CASSEWGTATGELFF. CDR3 DNA sequence: TGTGCCAGCAGTGAATGGGGGACAGCTACCGGGGAGCTGTTTTTT. Together with reference TRBV2 and TRBJ2-2, the CDR3 gives the full variable domain: EPEVTQTPSHQVTQMGQEVILRCVPISNHLYFYWYRQILGQKVEFLVSFYNNEISEKSEIFDDQFSVERPDGSNFTLKIRSTKLEDSAMYFCASSEWGTATGELFFGEGSRLTVL.

This chain links TRBV5-4 with TRBJ1-1; tentative D call: TRBD1 (5 bases). The germline CDR1 and CDR2 sequences are SGHNT and YYREEE (reference sequence). The CDR3 loop spans 14 amino acids. V dropped 0 bases and J dropped 7 bases, with 13 bases sitting between them. DNA of the CDR3: TGTGCCAGCAGCTTGGACAGGTCCTCGGGTGAAGCTTTCTTT. Its translation is CASSLDRSSGEAFF.

The rearrangement links TRBV18 to TRBJ1-2; TRBD1 agrees at 7 bases. The CDR3 loop spans 15 amino acids. The ends lost 2 bases at V and 0 bases at J; junction bases unmatched: 3. CDR1 is KGHSH, CDR2 LQKENI, per germline. Here the CDR3 reads CASSPGTDANYGYTF. CDR3 DNA sequence: TGTGCCAGCTCACCAGGGACAGATGCTAACTATGGCTACACCTTC.

The chain links TRBV11-2 to TRBJ2-1, with D tentatively TRBD2 (6 bases). This CDR3 has 14 amino acids. V gave up 0 bases and J gave up 5 bases, with 8 bases separating them. CDR1 is SGHAT and CDR2 is FQNNGV in the germline V gene. The CDR3 region is CASSLEAGNNEQFF. The CDR3 DNA reads TGTGCCAGCAGCTTAGAAGCGGGTAACAATGAGCAGTTCTTC.

This clone appeared a few times. This chain joins TRBV25-1 and TRBJ1-4, with a possible D match to TRBD1 (5 bases). Germline V gene lookup returns CDR1 MGHDK and CDR2 SYGVNS. This CDR3 has 13 amino acids. V was clipped by 5 bases and J by 10 bases, with 14 bases between them. CDR3 sequence (DNA): TGTGCCAGCAGTCAGCAGGGTCAAGGAAAACTGTTTTTT. Amino acids: CASSQQGQGKLFF.

The chain joins TRBV7-8 to TRBJ2-1; TRBD2 agrees at 11 bases. With V trimmed by 5 bases and J by 8 bases, 8 bases remained unmatched. The CDR3 totals 15 residues. Germline V lookup: CDR1 SGHVS, CDR2 FQNEAQ. For the CDR3, the DNA is TGTGCCAGCAGCCCACGAGGGGGACTAGCGGATGAGCAGTTCTTC. Its protein product is CASSPRGGLADEQFF. The full variable domain, with the rest looked up from reference TRBV7-8 and TRBJ2-1, is GAGVSQSPRYKVAKRGQDVALRCDPISGHVSLFWYQQALGQGPEFLTYFQNEAQLDKSGLPSDRFFAERPEGSVSTLKIQRTQQEDSAVYLCASSPRGGLADEQFFGPGTRLTVL.

This chain connects TRBV9 to TRBJ2-3; D unclear. V was pared by 0 bases and J by 4 bases, with 9 bases between. The CDR3 has 14 residues. CDR1 and CDR2 from the germline V gene are SGDLS and YYNGEE. The CDR3 is CASSVGVVADTQYF. CDR3 sequence (DNA): TGTGCCAGCAGCGTAGGTGTCGTCGCAGATACGCAGTATTTT.

This clone was detected a few times. The V and J genes are TRBV5-4 and TRBJ2-7, with 7 bases aligning to TRBD1. CDR3 size: 14 residues. V lost 0 bases and J lost 7; bases outside the gene matches: 7. Germline V gene lookup returns CDR1 SGHNT and CDR2 YYREEE (reference sequence). The CDR3 bases are TGTGCCAGCAGCTTGGTCGAACAGGGGATTGAGCAGTACTTC. It is translated as CASSLVEQGIEQYF.

This chain connects TRBV25-1 to TRBJ2-5; 8 bases align to TRBD2. CDR3 length: 14 residues. The germline CDR1 and CDR2 sequences are MGHDK and SYGVNS. Losses at the gene ends were 5 bases for V and 4 bases for J; bases not matched to a gene: 6. The DNA of the CDR3 is TGTGCCAGCAGTACAACTAGCGGAGTAGAGACCCAGTACTTC. Translated, it gives CASSTTSGVETQYF.